This paragraph reports one T cell receptor beta chain. CDR3 length: 12 amino acids. V shed 8 bases and J 5 bases; nucleotides not matched to a gene: 2. Criteria for exclusion of patients were uncontrolled infection, other autoimmune disease, pregnancy or lactation. The sample originates from a study of T cells in Graves' hyperthyroidism and ophthalmopathy. Template material for amplifying TCR beta CDR3 regions consisted of RNA transcripts. A first-round RT-PCR of the TCR CDR3 used the HTBI primer set. TCRdb reanalysed the multiplex PCR reads using MiXCR and keeps one entry per CDR3 protein. The table lists about 500,000 distinct CDR3 sequences, roughly a sixth of them singletons.

Sequencing was performed on blood. The sequence derives from a woman between 18 and 29 years old with Graves' ophthalmopathy. The chain combines TRBV12-3 or TRBV12-4 with TRBJ2-1; TRBD2 matches 8 bases. The CDR3 bases are TGTGCCAGCGAGCGGGGGCACAATGAGCAGTTCTTC. This translates into CASERGHNEQFF.